This is a list of T cell receptor beta chains from one sample in a study of T cell responses to AZD1222 COVID-19 vaccine. The assay was immunoSEQ multiplex PCR, and TCRdb's table has in-frame clones only and misses some. Among fewer than 120,000 clones listed, around 80% were seen once. The sequenced sample was peripheral blood, obtained on day 0 of AZD1222 vaccination. All receptors come from an adult in good health. Both conserved end residues are trimmed from each CDR3. Clone size appears in some rows only: once, few, many, or a class for an expanded clone.

few | TRBV6-5 | ASLPGDRVTEAF
- | TRBV5-6 | ASSLRSSGNTIY
- | TRBV19 | ASSSPVDRGRVQPQH
- | TRBV30 | AWSEGVHNSPLH
- | TRBV5-4 | ASSLVGTGINQETQY
- | TRBV28 | ATILGRGASSNEKLF
- | TRBV5-6 | ASSLASQTEAF
- | TRBV3-1/TRBV3-2 | ASSQDQPQH
- | TRBV6-5 | ASRSFRQEDTEAF
- | TRBV3-1/TRBV3-2 | ASSQDSRGYGYT
- | TRBV5-4 | ASRVPGQETQY
- | TRBV4-3 | ASSPHNGEQF
once | TRBV19 | ASSTDLRGTEAF